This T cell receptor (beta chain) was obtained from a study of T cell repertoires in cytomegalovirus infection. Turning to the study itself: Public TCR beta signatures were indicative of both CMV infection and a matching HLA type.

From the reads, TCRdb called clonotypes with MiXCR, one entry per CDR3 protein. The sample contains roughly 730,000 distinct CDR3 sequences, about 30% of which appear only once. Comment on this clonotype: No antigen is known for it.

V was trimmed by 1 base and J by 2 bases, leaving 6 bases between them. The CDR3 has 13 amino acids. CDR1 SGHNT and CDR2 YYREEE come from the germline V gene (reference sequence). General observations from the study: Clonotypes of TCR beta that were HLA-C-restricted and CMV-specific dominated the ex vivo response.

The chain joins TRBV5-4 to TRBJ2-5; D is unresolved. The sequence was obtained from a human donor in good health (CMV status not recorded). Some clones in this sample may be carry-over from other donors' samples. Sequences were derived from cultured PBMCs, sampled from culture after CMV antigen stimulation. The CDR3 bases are TGTGCCAGCAGCTTGTCAGCTCAAGAGACCCAGTACTTC. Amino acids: CASSLSAQETQYF.